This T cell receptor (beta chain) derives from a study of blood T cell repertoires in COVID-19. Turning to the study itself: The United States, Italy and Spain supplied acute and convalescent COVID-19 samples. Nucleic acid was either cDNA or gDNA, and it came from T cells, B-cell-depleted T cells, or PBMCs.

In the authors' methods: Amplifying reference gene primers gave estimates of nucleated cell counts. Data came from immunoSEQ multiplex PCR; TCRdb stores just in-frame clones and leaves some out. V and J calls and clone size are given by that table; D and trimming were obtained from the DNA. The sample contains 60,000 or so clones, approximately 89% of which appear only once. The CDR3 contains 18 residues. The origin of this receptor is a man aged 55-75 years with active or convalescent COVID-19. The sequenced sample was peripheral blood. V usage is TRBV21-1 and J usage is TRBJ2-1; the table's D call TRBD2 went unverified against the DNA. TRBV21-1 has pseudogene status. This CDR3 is CASSKVPPGLANYNEQFF. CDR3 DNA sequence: TGTGCCAGCAGCAAAGTCCCCCCCGGACTAGCGAATTACAATGAGCAGTTCTTC.